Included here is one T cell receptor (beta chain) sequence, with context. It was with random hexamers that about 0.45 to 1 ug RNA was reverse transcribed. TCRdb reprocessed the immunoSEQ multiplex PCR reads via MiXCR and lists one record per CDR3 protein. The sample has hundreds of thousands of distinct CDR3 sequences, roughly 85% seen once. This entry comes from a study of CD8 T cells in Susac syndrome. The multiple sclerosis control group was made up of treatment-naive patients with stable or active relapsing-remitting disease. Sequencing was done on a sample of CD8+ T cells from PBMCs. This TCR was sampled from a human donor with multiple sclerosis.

CDR3 region: CASSLTGGIGNTIYF. CDR3 nucleotide sequence: TGTGCCAGCAGCTTAACAGGGGGCATTGGAAACACCATATATTTT. This sequence joins TRBV7-9 and TRBJ1-3; 9 positions match TRBD1. Germline values: CDR1 SEHNR, CDR2 FQNEAQ (reference sequence). CDR3 length equals 15 residues. V shed 2 bases, J shed 3 bases, and the junction held 2 bases outside the gene matches.